The rows below give T cell receptor beta chains drawn from one sample of a study of blood T cell repertoires in COVID-19. Repertoires were generated with immunoSEQ multiplex PCR, while TCRdb's copy carries only in-frame clones and drops some. The data hold approximately 150,000 clones, with about 88% observed a single time. The specimen sequenced was PBMCs or T cells enriched from blood (not recorded which). These receptors originate from a man between 40 and 49 years old with acute COVID-19. Each CDR3 is given with its conserved first and last residue. D genes are given only for firm matches. The listing skips clone size in some rows; elsewhere it reads once, few, many or a size class.

d_gene,j_gene,v_gene,abundance,CDR3nt,CDR3aa
NA,TRBJ2-1,TRBV5-1,NA,TGCGCCAGCAGTAGGGGGATTTACAATGAGCAGTTCTTC,CASSRGIYNEQFF
TRBD1,TRBJ2-1,TRBV29-1,few,TGCAGCGTTGAACCCCTTTGGGGGACAGGGACCTGGGGATCCTACAATGAGCAGTTCTTC,CSVEPLWGTGTWGSYNEQFF
NA,TRBJ2-3,TRBV12-3/TRBV12-4,NA,TGTGCCAGCAGTCTTCGAGGGGGTACGCAGTATTTT,CASSLRGGTQYF
NA,TRBJ2-5,TRBV5-1,NA,TGCGCCAGCAGCTTGACGGACAGAGAGACCCAGTACTTC,CASSLTDRETQYF
TRBD1,TRBJ1-3,TRBV13,NA,TGTGCCAGCAGCAATAGACAGGGAGGAAACACCATATATTTT,CASSNRQGGNTIYF
TRBD2,TRBJ2-2,TRBV3-1/TRBV3-2,NA,TGTGCCAGCAGCCGGACTAGCGGGAGGCCGACAGGCGGGGAGCTGTTTTTT,CASSRTSGRPTGGELFF
TRBD1,TRBJ2-7,TRBV11-1,NA,TGTGCCAGCAGCGCAGGTCCGGGACAGGGGGCCTACGAGCAGTACTTC,CASSAGPGQGAYEQYF
TRBD2,TRBJ2-1,TRBV3-1/TRBV3-2,NA,TGTGCCAGCAGTCCCGGGACTAGCGGGAGGAATGAGCAGTTCTTC,CASSPGTSGRNEQFF
TRBD1,TRBJ1-1,TRBV7-3,NA,TGTGCCAGCAGCTTAAGTCCAGGGGGGAACACTGAAGCTTTCTTT,CASSLSPGGNTEAFF
TRBD1,TRBJ1-5,TRBV6-5,NA,TGTGCCAGCAGTTACACTACAGGGGTTGATCAGCCCCAGCATTTT,CASSYTTGVDQPQHF
NA,TRBJ2-1,TRBV5-6,NA,TGTGCCAGCAGCTTTGTTCGACAGTTAAACAATGAGCAGTTCTTC,CASSFVRQLNNEQFF
NA,TRBJ2-2,TRBV12-3/TRBV12-4,NA,TGTGCCAGCAGTTGGACAGGGGAGCTGTTTTTT,CASSWTGELFF
NA,TRBJ1-2,TRBV27,NA,TGTGCCAGCAGTTTATCGGGACTGTATGGCTACACCTTC,CASSLSGLYGYTF
NA,TRBJ1-5,TRBV6-1,NA,TGTGCCAGCAGTGATGTAGATCAGCCCCAGCATTTT,CASSDVDQPQHF
TRBD1,TRBJ1-1,TRBV6-5,NA,TGTGCCAAACGGGGACAGGGAAACACTGAAGCTTTCTTT,CAKRGQGNTEAFF
NA,TRBJ1-5,TRBV12-5,NA,TGTGCTAGTGGTCCGGGGAGTCGGAGCAATCAGCCCCAGCATTTT,CASGPGSRSNQPQHF
TRBD2,TRBJ2-1,TRBV3-1/TRBV3-2,NA,TGTGCCAGCAGCCAGGGGCGGGAGCTTGAGCAGTTCTTC,CASSQGRELEQFF
TRBD1,TRBJ2-1,TRBV3-1/TRBV3-2,NA,TGTGCCAGCAGCCCAAGGACAGGGGGCCCGAATGAGCAGTTCTTC,CASSPRTGGPNEQFF
NA,TRBJ2-1,TRBV30,NA,TGTGCCTGGGCTCGGGGGAGTTTTGCCTACAATGAGCAGTTCTTC,CAWARGSFAYNEQFF
NA,TRBJ1-2,TRBV28,NA,TGTGCCAGCAGTTTACAGGACTATGGCTACACCTTC,CASSLQDYGYTF
NA,TRBJ1-5,TRBV7-2,NA,TGTGCCAGCAGCTATGGACACGGCAATCAGCCCCAGCATTTT,CASSYGHGNQPQHF
NA,TRBJ1-2,TRBV18,NA,TGTGCCAGCTCACCACCCCTTCCGGACAAATTTAACTATGGCTACACCTTC,CASSPPLPDKFNYGYTF
NA,TRBJ1-5,TRBV27,NA,TGTGCCAGCAGTTTCAACCCCCAGGGGCCCAATCAGCCCCAGCATTTT,CASSFNPQGPNQPQHF
NA,TRBJ1-2,TRBV28,NA,TGTGCCAGCAGGCTAACAGGGAGCGGCTACACCTTC,CASRLTGSGYTF
TRBD1,TRBJ2-2,TRBV2,NA,TGTGCCAGTCGAACCGGGACAGGATTCGGGGAGCTGTTTTTT,CASRTGTGFGELFF
TRBD2,TRBJ2-3,TRBV10-3,NA,TGTGCCACCAGCGGGGAGAGCTTCACAGATACGCAGTATTTT,CATSGESFTDTQYF
NA,TRBJ2-7,TRBV19,NA,TGTGCCAGTAGTTTTCGACACCGCAACGAGCAGTACTTC,CASSFRHRNEQYF
NA,TRBJ1-2,TRBV3-1/TRBV3-2,once,TGTGCCAGCAGCCAAGCTGGGGCGGAAGGCTACACCTTC,CASSQAGAEGYTF
NA,TRBJ1-2,TRBV4-1,NA,TGCGCCAGCAGCCAAGGATCGGACAGAGGCTATGGCTACACCTTC,CASSQGSDRGYGYTF
NA,TRBJ1-2,TRBV19,NA,TGTGCCAGTAGTATAGATCGCGAGCGAATTAATGGCTACACCTTC,CASSIDRERINGYTF
NA,TRBJ1-6,TRBV6-1,NA,TGTGCCAGCAGTGAAGAGACAGTTATCGCCCTCCACTTT,CASSEETVIALHF
TRBD2,TRBJ2-5,TRBV29-1,NA,TGCAGCGACCTTGGGGGCGGGGGGCCGGAAGAGACCCAGTACTTC,CSDLGGGGPEETQYF
NA,TRBJ2-7,TRBV11-2,NA,TGTGCCAGCAGCTTAGACAGGGGAGGGTACGAGCAGTACTTC,CASSLDRGGYEQYF
NA,TRBJ2-7,TRBV11-2,NA,TGTACCAGCACCCCGACTGTGGCGGGCGAGCAGTACTTC,CTSTPTVAGEQYF
NA,TRBJ2-7,TRBV6-5,NA,TGTGCCAGCACCCCTAACCAGGCGGGCCCCTACGAGCAGTACTTC,CASTPNQAGPYEQYF